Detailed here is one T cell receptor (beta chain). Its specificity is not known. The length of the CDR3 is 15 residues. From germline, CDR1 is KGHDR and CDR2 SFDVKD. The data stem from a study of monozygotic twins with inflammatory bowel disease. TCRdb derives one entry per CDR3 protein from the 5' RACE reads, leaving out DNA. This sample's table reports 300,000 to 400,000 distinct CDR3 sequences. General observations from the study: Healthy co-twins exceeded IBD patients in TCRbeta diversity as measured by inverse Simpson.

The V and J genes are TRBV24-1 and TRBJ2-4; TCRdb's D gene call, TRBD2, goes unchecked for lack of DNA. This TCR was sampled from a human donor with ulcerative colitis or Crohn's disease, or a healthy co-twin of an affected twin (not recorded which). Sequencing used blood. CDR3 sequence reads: CATSDSTGPQNIQYF.